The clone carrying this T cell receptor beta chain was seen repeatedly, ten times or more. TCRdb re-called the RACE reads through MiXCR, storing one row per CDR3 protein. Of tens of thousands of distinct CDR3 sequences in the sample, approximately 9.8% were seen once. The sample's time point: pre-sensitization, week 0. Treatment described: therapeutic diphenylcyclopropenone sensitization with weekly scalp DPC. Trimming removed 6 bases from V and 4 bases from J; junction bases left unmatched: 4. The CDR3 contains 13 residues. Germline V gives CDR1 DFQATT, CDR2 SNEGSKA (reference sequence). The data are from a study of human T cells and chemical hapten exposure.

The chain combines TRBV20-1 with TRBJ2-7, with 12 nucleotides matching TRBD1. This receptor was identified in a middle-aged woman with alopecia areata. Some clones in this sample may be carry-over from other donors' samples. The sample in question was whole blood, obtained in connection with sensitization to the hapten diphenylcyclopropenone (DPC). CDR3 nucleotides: TGCAGTGCGCCGGGACAGGGGGCATACGAGCAGTACTTC. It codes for CSAPGQGAYEQYF.